This T cell receptor (beta chain) is from a study of cytomegalovirus exposure and HLA in healthy donors. The PCR ran on 60 Vbeta and 13 Jbeta primers. This table comes from immunoSEQ multiplex PCR, and its TCRdb copy is limited to in-frame clones, with some not included. The sample has tens of thousands of clones; about 53% are singletons. The junction had 6 bases not matched to a gene; V was cut back by 4 bases and J by 4 bases. The CDR3 has 15 amino acids. Germline V gene data show CDR1 as SNHLY and CDR2 as FYNNEI. The sample holds a few counts of this clone. The specimen sequenced was PBMCs. The sequence was obtained from a woman aged 40-49 years in good health and CMV-seropositive. The chain links TRBV2 to TRBJ2-2, with TRBD1 identical over 7 bases. The CDR3 nucleotides read TGTGCCAGCAGTGGACAGGGTAGAGGCACCGGGGAGCTGTTTTTT. It specifies CASSGQGRGTGELFF.